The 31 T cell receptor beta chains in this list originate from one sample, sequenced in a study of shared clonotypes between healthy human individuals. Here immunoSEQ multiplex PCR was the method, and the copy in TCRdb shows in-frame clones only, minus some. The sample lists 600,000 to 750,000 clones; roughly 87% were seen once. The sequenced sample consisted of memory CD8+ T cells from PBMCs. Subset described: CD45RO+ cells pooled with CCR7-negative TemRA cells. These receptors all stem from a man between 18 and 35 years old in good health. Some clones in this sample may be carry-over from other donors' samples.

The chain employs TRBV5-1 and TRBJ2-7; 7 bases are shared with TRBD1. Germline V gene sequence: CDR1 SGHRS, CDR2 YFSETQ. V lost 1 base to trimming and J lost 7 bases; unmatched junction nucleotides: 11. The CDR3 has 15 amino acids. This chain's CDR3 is CASSLTGAALGEQYF. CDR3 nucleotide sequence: TGCGCCAGCAGCTTGACAGGGGCGGCCCTGGGGGAGCAGTACTTC.

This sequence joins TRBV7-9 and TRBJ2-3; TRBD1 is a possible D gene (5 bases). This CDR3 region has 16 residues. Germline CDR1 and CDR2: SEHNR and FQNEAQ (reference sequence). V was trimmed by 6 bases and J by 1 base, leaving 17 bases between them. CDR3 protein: CASSYDLRQRTDTQYF. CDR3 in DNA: TGTGCCAGCAGTTATGATCTTAGACAGCGCACAGATACGCAGTATTTT.

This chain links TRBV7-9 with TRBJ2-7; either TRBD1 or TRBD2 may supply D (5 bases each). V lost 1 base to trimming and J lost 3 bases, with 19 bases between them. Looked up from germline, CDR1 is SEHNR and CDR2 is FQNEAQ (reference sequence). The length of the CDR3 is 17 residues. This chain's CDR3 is CASSLGGWGPGFYEQYF. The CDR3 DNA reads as TGTGCCAGCAGCTTAGGAGGGTGGGGACCCGGATTCTACGAGCAGTACTTC.

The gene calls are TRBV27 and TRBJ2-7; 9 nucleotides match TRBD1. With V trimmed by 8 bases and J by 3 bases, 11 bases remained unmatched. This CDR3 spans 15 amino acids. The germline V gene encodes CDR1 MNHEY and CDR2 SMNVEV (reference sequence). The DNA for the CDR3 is TGTGCCAGCCGTACTCCGGGACAGGGCTACTACGAGCAGTACTTC. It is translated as CASRTPGQGYYEQYF.

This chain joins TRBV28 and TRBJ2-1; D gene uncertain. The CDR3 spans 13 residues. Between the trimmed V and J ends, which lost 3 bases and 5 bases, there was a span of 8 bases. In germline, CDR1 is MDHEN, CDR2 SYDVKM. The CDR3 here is CASSFPQNNEQFF. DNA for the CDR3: TGTGCCAGCAGTTTTCCCCAAAACAATGAGCAGTTCTTC.

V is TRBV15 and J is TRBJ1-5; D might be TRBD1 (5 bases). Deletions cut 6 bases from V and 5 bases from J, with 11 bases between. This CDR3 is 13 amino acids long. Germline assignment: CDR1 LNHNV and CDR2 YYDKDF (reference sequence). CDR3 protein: CATSDSPYQPQHF. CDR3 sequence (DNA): TGTGCCACCAGTGACAGTCCCTATCAGCCCCAGCATTTT.

The CDR3 protein is CASSIRGFGTEAFF. The CDR3 DNA sequence: TGTGCCAGTAGTATCCGGGGGTTTGGCACTGAAGCTTTCTTT. The rearrangement links TRBV19 to TRBJ1-1, with D possibly being TRBD1 (5 bases). CDR1 and CDR2 (germline): LNHDA, SQIVND (reference sequence). This CDR3 contains 14 residues. Trimming removed 3 bases from V and 4 bases from J, with 12 bases in between.

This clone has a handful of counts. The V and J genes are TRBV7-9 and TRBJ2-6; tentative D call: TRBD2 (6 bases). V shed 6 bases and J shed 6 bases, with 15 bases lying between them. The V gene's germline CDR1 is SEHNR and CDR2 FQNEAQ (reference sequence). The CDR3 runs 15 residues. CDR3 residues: CASRGRGYEANVLTF. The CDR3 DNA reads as TGTGCCAGCAGAGGCCGGGGGTATGAGGCCAACGTCCTGACTTTC.

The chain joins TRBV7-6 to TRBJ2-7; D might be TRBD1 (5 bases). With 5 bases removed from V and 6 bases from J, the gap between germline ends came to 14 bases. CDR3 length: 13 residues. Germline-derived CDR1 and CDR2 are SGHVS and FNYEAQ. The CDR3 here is CASSPGPRAEQYF. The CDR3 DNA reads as TGTGCCAGCAGCCCCGGTCCCAGGGCCGAGCAGTACTTC.

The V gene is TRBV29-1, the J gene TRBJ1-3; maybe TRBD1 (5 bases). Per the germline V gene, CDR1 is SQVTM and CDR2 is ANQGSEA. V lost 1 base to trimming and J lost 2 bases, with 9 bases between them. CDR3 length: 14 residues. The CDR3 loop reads CSVEGGGAGNTIYF. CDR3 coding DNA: TGCAGCGTTGAAGGGGGGGGAGCTGGAAACACCATATATTTT.

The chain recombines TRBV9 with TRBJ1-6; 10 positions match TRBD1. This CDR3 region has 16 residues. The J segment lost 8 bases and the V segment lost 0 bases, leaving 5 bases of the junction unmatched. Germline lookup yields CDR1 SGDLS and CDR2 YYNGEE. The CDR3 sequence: CASSVAGTGADSPLHF. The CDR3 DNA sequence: TGTGCCAGCAGCGTAGCTGGGACAGGGGCTGATTCACCCCTCCACTTT.

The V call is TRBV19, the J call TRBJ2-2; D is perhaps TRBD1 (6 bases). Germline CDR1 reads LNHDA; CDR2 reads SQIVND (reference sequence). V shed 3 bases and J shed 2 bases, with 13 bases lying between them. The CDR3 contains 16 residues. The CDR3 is CASSIWQGLNTGELFF. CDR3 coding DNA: TGTGCCAGTAGTATTTGGCAGGGGCTAAACACCGGGGAGCTGTTTTTT. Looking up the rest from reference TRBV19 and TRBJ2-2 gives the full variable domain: DGGITQSPKYLFRKEGQNVTLSCEQNLNHDAMYWYRQDPGQGLRLIYYSQIVNDFQKGDIAEGYSVSREKKESFPLTVTSAQKNPTAFYLCASSIWQGLNTGELFFGEGSRLTVL.

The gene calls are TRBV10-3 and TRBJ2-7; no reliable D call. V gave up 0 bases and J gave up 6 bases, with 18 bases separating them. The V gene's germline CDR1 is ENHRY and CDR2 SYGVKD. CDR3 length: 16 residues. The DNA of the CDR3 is TGTGCCATCAGTGAGTCGACTGTCATGGGGATTTCCGAGCAGTACTTC. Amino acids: CAISESTVMGISEQYF.

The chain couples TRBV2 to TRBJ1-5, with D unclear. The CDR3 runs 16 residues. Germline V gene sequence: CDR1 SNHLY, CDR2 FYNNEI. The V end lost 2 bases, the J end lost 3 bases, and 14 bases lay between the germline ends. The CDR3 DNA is TGTGCCAGCAGTGAAAGGCACCCTATACCCAATCAGCCCCAGCATTTT. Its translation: CASSERHPIPNQPQHF.

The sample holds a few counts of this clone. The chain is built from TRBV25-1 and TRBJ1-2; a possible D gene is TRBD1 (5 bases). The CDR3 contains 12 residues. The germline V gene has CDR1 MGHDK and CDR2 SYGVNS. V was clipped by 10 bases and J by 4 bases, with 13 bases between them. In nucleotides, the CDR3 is TGTGCCACCGGGGACGGACTCTATGGCTACACCTTC. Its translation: CATGDGLYGYTF.

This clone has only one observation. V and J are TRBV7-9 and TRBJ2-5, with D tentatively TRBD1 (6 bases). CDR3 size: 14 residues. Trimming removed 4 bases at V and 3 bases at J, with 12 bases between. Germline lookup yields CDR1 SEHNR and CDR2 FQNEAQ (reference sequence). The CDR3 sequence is CASSSSSGEETQYF. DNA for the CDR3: TGTGCCAGCAGCTCGTCATCAGGGGAAGAGACCCAGTACTTC.

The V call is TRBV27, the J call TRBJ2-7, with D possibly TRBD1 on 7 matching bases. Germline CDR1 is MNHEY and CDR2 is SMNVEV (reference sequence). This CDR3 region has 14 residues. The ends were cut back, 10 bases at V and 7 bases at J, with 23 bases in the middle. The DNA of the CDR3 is TGTGCCACCCAGGGGGGACTCCGGGGTCAAGAGCAGTACTTC. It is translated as CATQGGLRGQEQYF.

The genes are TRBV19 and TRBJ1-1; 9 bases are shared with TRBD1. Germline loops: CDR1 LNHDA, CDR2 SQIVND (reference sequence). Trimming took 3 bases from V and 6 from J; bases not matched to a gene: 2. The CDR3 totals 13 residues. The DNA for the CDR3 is TGTGCCAGTAGTATGGGACAGGGAGCTGAAGCTTTCTTT. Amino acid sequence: CASSMGQGAEAFF.

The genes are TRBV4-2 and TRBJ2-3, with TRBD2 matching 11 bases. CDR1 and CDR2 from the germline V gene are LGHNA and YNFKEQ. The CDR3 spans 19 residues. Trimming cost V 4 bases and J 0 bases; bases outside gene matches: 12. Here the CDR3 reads CASSPVPSLAGVSTDTQYF. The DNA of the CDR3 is TGTGCCAGCAGCCCCGTCCCCTCACTAGCGGGGGTTAGCACAGATACGCAGTATTTT.

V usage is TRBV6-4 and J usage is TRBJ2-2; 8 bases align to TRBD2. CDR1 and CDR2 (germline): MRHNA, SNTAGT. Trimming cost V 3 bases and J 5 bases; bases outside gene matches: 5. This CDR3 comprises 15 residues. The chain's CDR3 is CASSEVSGITGELFF. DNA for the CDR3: TGTGCCAGCAGTGAGGTTAGCGGGATTACCGGGGAGCTGTTTTTT.

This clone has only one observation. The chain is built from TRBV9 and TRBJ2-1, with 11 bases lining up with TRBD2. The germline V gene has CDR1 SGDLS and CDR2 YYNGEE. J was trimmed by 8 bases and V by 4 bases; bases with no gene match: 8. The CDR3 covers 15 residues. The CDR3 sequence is CASSTGLAEWDEQFF. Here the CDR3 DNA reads TGTGCCAGCAGCACGGGACTAGCGGAATGGGATGAGCAGTTCTTC.

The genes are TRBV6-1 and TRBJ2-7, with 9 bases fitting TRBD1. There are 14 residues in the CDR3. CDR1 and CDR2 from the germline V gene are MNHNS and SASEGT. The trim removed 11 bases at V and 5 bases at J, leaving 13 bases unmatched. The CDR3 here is CALEGDRVGDEQYF. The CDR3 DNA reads TGTGCCCTTGAGGGGGACAGGGTTGGGGACGAGCAGTACTTC.

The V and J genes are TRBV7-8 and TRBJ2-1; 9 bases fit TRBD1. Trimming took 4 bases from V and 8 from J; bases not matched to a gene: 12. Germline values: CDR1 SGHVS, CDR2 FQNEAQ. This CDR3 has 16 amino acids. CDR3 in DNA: TGTGCCAGCAGCTGGACCGGTACGACAGGGGGGTATGAGCAGTTCTTC. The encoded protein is CASSWTGTTGGYEQFF. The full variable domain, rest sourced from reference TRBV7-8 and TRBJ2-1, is GAGVSQSPRYKVAKRGQDVALRCDPISGHVSLFWYQQALGQGPEFLTYFQNEAQLDKSGLPSDRFFAERPEGSVSTLKIQRTQQEDSAVYLCASSWTGTTGGYEQFFGPGTRLTVL.

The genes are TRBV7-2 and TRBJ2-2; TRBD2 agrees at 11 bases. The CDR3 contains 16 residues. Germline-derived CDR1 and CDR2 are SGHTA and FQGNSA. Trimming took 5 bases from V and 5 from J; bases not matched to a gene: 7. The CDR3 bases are TGTGCCAGCAGCGAAAAAACTAGCGGGAGTACCGGGGAGCTGTTTTTT. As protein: CASSEKTSGSTGELFF.

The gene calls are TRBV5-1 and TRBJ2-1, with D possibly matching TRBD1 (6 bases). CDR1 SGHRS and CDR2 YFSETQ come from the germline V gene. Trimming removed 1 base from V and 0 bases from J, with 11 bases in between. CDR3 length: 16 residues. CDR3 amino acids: CASSLNGGHSYNEQFF. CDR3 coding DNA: TGCGCCAGCAGCTTGAATGGGGGCCACTCCTACAATGAGCAGTTCTTC.

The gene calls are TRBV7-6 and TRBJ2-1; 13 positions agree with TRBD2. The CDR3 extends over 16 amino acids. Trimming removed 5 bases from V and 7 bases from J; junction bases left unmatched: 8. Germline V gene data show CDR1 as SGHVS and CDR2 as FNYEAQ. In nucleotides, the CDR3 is TGTGCCAGCAGCCTAACTAGCGGGAGGGGAATGAATGAGCAGTTCTTC. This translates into CASSLTSGRGMNEQFF.

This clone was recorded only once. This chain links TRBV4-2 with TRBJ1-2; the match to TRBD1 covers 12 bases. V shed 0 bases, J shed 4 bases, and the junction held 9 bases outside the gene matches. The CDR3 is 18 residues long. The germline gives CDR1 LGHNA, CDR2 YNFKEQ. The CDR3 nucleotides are TGTGCCAGCAGCCAAGATGGGACAGGGGGCGCCGGGAGCTATGGCTACACCTTC. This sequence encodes CASSQDGTGGAGSYGYTF.

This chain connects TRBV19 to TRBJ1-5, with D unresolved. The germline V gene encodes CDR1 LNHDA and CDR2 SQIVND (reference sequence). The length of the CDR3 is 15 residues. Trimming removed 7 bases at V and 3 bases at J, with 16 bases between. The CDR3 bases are TGTGCCAGTACCGATCTCCGGGGTTTCAATCAGCCCCAGCATTTT. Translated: CASTDLRGFNQPQHF. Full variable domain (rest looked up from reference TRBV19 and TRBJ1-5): DGGITQSPKYLFRKEGQNVTLSCEQNLNHDAMYWYRQDPGQGLRLIYYSQIVNDFQKGDIAEGYSVSREKKESFPLTVTSAQKNPTAFYLCASTDLRGFNQPQHFGDGTRLSIL.

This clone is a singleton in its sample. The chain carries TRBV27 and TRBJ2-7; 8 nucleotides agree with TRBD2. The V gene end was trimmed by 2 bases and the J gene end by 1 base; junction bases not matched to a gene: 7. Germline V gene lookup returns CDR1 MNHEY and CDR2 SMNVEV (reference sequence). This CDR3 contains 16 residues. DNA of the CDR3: TGTGCCAGCAGTTTAGCCGGCGGGGGGCCTTCCTACGAGCAGTACTTC. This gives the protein CASSLAGGGPSYEQYF.

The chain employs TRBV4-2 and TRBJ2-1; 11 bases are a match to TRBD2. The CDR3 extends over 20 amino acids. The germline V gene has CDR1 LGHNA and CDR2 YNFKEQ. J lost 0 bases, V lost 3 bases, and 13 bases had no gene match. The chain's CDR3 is CASSHLPGLAEESSYNEQFF. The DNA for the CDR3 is TGTGCCAGCAGCCACCTACCGGGACTAGCGGAGGAAAGCTCCTACAATGAGCAGTTCTTC.

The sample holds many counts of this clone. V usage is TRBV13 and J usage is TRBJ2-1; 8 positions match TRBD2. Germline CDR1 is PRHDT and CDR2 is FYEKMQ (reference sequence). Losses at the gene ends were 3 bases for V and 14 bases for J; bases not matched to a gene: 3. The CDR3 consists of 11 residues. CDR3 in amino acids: CASSLGAGEFF. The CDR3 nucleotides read TGTGCCAGCAGCTTGGGAGCGGGAGAGTTCTTC.